This TCR beta chain was captured in a study of shared T cell receptors in the human thymus. Profiling relied on immunoSEQ multiplex PCR, and the TCRdb table lists in-frame clones only, not all of them. The sample has 500,000 to 550,000 clones, about 80% seen once. The V gene's germline CDR1 is SEHNR and CDR2 FQNEAQ (reference sequence). With 5 bases clipped from V and 8 bases from J, the junction kept 8 bases outside the gene matches. The CDR3 spans 14 residues. The data also belong to a second study, concerning human thymus T cells. This second study notes: Surgeons resected thymus tissue during corrective heart surgery. Related research described thymic repertoires that were highly overlapping among unrelated individuals.

This chain joins TRBV7-9 and TRBJ1-4, with 7 bases lining up with TRBD1. Sequencing was carried out using thymocytes. The sequence came from a boy in the first two years of life with a congenital heart defect. The CDR3 reads CASSPRDSDEKLFF. The CDR3, as DNA: TGTGCCAGCAGCCCCCGGGACAGCGACGAAAAACTGTTTTTT.